This TCR beta chain was observed in a study of blood T cells in healthy people across ages. In the case of this clonotype: Its specificity is unknown.

Primed by a sample-barcoded 5' primer and a J-beta primer mix, a second PCR proceeded for 7 to 11 cycles. TCRdb reanalysed the 5' RACE reads using MiXCR and keeps one entry per CDR3 protein. The data hold 1.5 million to 2 million distinct CDR3 sequences, with just under 50% observed a single time. Overall study results and limits: Measured against age, TCR beta diversity per million T cells decreased in a roughly linear manner.

Each sample yielded at least 5 micrograms of PBMC total RNA. V was trimmed by 4 bases and J by 1 base, leaving 18 bases between them. Germline lookup yields CDR1 KGHDR and CDR2 SFDVKD. This CDR3 is 17 amino acids long. The specimen was blood. The TCR was taken from a woman aged 40 to 55 in good health. This chain joins TRBV24-1 and TRBJ2-5, with D possibly matching TRBD1 (6 bases). The CDR3 DNA is TGTGCCACCAGTGACCCGGACAGTGCGGGCCCCCAAGAGACCCAGTACTTC. Protein product: CATSDPDSAGPQETQYF.